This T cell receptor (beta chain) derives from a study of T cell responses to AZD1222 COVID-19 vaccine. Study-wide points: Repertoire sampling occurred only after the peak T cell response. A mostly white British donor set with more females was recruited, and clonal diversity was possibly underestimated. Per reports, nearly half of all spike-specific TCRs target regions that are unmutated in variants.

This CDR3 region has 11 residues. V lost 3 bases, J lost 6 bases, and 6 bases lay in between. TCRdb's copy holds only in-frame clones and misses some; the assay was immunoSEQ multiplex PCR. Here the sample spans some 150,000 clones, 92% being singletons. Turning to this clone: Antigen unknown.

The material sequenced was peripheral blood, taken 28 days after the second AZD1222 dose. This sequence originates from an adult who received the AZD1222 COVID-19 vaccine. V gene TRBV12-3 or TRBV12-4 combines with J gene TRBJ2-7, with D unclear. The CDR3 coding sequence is TGTGCCAGCAGTTTTGGGTCCGAGCAGTACTTC. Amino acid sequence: CASSFGSEQYF.